Listed here are 14 T cell receptor beta chains from one sample, sequenced in a study of Tregs in tolerant kidney transplant recipients. The method was immunoSEQ multiplex PCR; TCRdb's version includes in-frame clones alone and lacks a portion of them. The sample holds roughly 80,000 clones, approximately 89% seen once. Sequencing used Tregs from blood, obtained before the transplant. The receptors were gathered from a human donor who received a combined kidney and bone marrow transplant.

The genes are TRBV10-1 and TRBJ2-7; the D gene is possibly TRBD1 (6 bases). This CDR3 is 13 amino acids long. Germline V lookup: CDR1 WNHNN, CDR2 SYGVQD (reference sequence). Trimming left V 5 bases short and J 2 bases short, with 10 bases between. CDR3 sequence (DNA): TGCGCCAGCAGTCGTACAGGGACCTACGAGCAGTACTTC. It yields the protein CASSRTGTYEQYF.

The CDR3 here is CASSLLGDEQFF. The CDR3, as DNA: TGTGCCAGCAGCTTACTTGGGGATGAGCAGTTCTTC. The rearrangement links TRBV5-6 to TRBJ2-1; D is unresolved. This CDR3 contains 12 residues. The V end was cut by 2 bases, the J end by 8 bases, with 8 bases between. Looked up from germline, CDR1 is SGHDT and CDR2 is YYEEEE.

The chain is built from TRBV13 and TRBJ1-2; D uncertain. Per the germline V gene, CDR1 is PRHDT and CDR2 is FYEKMQ (reference sequence). V was pared by 5 bases and J by 0 bases, with 13 bases between. This CDR3 has 15 residues. CDR3 loop: CASSPPDGTNYGYTF. As DNA, the CDR3 is TGTGCCAGCAGCCCCCCCGACGGGACTAACTATGGCTACACCTTC.

This clone was detected only once. The chain joins TRBV29-1 to TRBJ2-5, with D perhaps TRBD1 (6 bases). The germline CDR1 and CDR2 sequences are SQVTM and ANQGSEA. V lost 1 base and J lost 7, with 19 bases in between. There are 15 residues in the CDR3. This CDR3 is CSVEGGRPPRGTQYF. CDR3 in DNA: TGCAGCGTTGAAGGGGGGCGGCCCCCAAGAGGGACCCAGTACTTC.

This chain joins TRBV28 and TRBJ1-1; 8 positions match TRBD1. Trimming took 6 bases from V and 1 from J; bases not matched to a gene: 10. Looked up from germline, CDR1 is MDHEN and CDR2 is SYDVKM. This CDR3 contains 16 residues. Here the CDR3 reads CASSPIRQGTNTEAFF. DNA of the CDR3: TGTGCCAGCAGCCCTATTCGACAGGGGACGAACACTGAAGCTTTCTTT.

The genes are TRBV6-5 and TRBJ2-2; D ambiguous. The V gene lost 2 bases and the J gene lost 4 bases, with 5 bases spanning the gap. The CDR3 has 13 residues. Germline V gives CDR1 MNHEY, CDR2 SVGAGI. This CDR3 reads CASSYGVTGELFF. In nucleotides, the CDR3 is TGTGCCAGCAGTTACGGGGTCACCGGGGAGCTGTTTTTT.

This clone has only a few counts. This chain links TRBV19 with TRBJ1-2, with no clear D. The CDR3 loop spans 11 amino acids. Germline V gives CDR1 LNHDA, CDR2 SQIVND (reference sequence). Trimming cost V 7 bases and J 5 bases, with 8 bases left between them. CDR3 in amino acids: CASTDGYGYTF. The CDR3 bases are TGTGCCAGTACCGACGGATATGGCTACACCTTC.

The chain is built from TRBV27 and TRBJ2-4, with D unclear. Germline CDR1 and CDR2: MNHEY and SMNVEV (reference sequence). V shed 5 bases and J shed 0 bases, with 14 bases lying between them. CDR3 length: 16 amino acids. The CDR3 reads CASSPHSSLAKNIQYF. In nucleotides, the CDR3 is TGTGCCAGCAGTCCCCACAGTTCCTTAGCCAAAAACATTCAGTACTTC.

The chain recombines TRBV28 with TRBJ1-3; no firm D call. Germline V CDR1 and CDR2: MDHEN, SYDVKM. The CDR3 is made up of 15 amino acids. The germline V and J ends were trimmed by 3 bases and 4 bases, with 13 bases remaining between them. Here the CDR3 DNA reads TGTGCCAGCAGTTTGTCGGGCTTCATCGGAAACACCATATATTTT. It codes for CASSLSGFIGNTIYF.

The chain combines TRBV18 with TRBJ1-1; 7 bases agree with TRBD1. Looked up from germline, CDR1 is KGHSH and CDR2 is LQKENI. J gave up 2 bases and V 6 bases, and 3 bases lay outside the gene matches. The CDR3 is 13 amino acids. In DNA form, the CDR3 reads TGTGCCAGCTCTGGGACAGCAAACACTGAAGCTTTCTTT. This sequence encodes CASSGTANTEAFF.

The J gene is TRBJ2-7, the V gene TRBV7-2; D might be TRBD2 (6 bases). The CDR3 contains 15 residues. Germline values: CDR1 SGHTA, CDR2 FQGNSA. V was pared by 1 base and J by 3 bases, with 13 bases between. CDR3 amino acids: CASSLVGGILYEQYF. CDR3 bases: TGTGCCAGCAGCTTAGTTGGCGGGATCCTCTACGAGCAGTACTTC.

Here the CDR3 DNA reads TGCGCCAGCAGCTTGGGCCAGGAGACCTACGAGCAGTACTTC. This codes for CASSLGQETYEQYF. This rearrangement joins TRBV5-1 to TRBJ2-7; D gene uncertain. The CDR3 spans 14 residues. Germline V gene sequence: CDR1 SGHRS, CDR2 YFSETQ. Trimming took 0 bases from V and 2 from J, leaving 9 bases between them.

Only one count was recorded for this clone. The rearrangement uses TRBV7-2 and TRBJ2-7; D possibly corresponds to TRBD2 (6 bases). V was trimmed by 5 bases and J by 0 bases, leaving 14 bases between them. The CDR3 extends over 15 amino acids. Germline loops: CDR1 SGHTA, CDR2 FQGNSA. CDR3 sequence (DNA): TGTGCCAGCAGCGAGGGAGCGGGCAGCTCCTACGAGCAGTACTTC. It encodes CASSEGAGSSYEQYF.

The J gene is TRBJ1-1, the V gene TRBV7-3, with TRBD1 matching 9 bases. V lost 2 bases and J lost 7; bases outside the gene matches: 8. CDR1 and CDR2 (germline): SGHTA, FQGTGA. The CDR3 is 15 residues long. The CDR3 bases are TGTGCCAGCAGCTTACAACCGGGACAGGGAGTTGAAGCTTTCTTT. It is translated as CASSLQPGQGVEAFF.